The sequence of this T cell receptor beta chain was determined in a study of cytomegalovirus exposure and HLA in healthy donors. Turning to the study itself: Early release data held some 80 million unique TCRs from HLA-typed donors. Study-wide points: In a later analysis, a missense DCLRE1C variant was linked to TCR beta V- and J-gene trimming. CMV serostatus was the only recorded immune exposure for donors.

Notes on this clone: Its antigen is unknown.

The CDR3 consists of 15 residues. V lost 2 bases and J lost 2, with 13 bases in between. The germline CDR1 and CDR2 sequences are SNHLY and FYNNEI. Use of 60 Vbeta and 13 Jbeta primers characterized the PCR. Using immunoSEQ multiplex PCR, the repertoire was profiled, and TCRdb retains in-frame clones only, with some absent. The sample has about 110,000 clones; around 85% are singletons. Sequenced material: PBMCs. This clonotype originated in a man in his forties or fifties in good health and CMV-seronegative. The V gene is TRBV2, the J gene TRBJ2-7; maybe TRBD2 (5 bases). This chain's CDR3 is CASSESPEVPYEQYF. The CDR3 DNA follows: TGTGCCAGCAGTGAATCTCCGGAGGTTCCCTACGAGCAGTACTTC.